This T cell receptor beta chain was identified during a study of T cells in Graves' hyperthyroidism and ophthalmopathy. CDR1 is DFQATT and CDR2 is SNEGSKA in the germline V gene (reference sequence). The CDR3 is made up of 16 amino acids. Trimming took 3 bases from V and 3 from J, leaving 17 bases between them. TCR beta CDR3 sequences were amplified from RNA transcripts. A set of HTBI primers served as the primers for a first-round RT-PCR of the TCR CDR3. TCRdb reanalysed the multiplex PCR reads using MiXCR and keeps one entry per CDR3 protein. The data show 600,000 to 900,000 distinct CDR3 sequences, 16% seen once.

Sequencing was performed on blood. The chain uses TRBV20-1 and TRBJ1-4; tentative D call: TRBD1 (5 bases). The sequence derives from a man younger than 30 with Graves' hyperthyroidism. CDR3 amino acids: CSASWGRVRANEKLFF. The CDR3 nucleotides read TGCAGTGCTAGTTGGGGCAGGGTTAGAGCTAATGAAAAACTGTTTTTT.